These T cell receptor beta chains were read from a single sample in a study of T cell changes during pregnancy in multiple sclerosis. Assay: immunoSEQ multiplex PCR; the TCRdb copy retains only in-frame clones and omits some. The data show approximately 88,000 clones, nearly 95% seen once. The sample consisted of peripheral blood, taken in the second trimester of pregnancy. These receptors originate from a female donor with multiple sclerosis, enrolled in a pregnancy study. Each CDR3 is given with its conserved first and last residue. A D gene is named only where the DNA matches it firmly. Clone size is given for some rows only: seen once, a few or many times, or a class if the clone is expanded.

CDR3 length: 16
J gene: TRBJ2-5
D gene: TRBD2
clone size: .
V gene: TRBV7-2
CDR3 DNA: TGTGCCAGCAGCTTATTGACTAGCGGATTCCAAGAGACCCAGTACTTC
CDR3 protein: CASSLLTSGFQETQYF

CDR3 length: 16
J gene: TRBJ1-2
D gene: TRBD1
clone size: .
V gene: TRBV4-3
CDR3 DNA: TGCGCCAGCAGCCAAGAAACAGGGGGCCCCAACTATGGCTACACCTTC
CDR3 protein: CASSQETGGPNYGYTF

CDR3 length: 15
J gene: TRBJ1-1
D gene: TRBD1
clone size: .
V gene: TRBV13
CDR3 DNA: TGTGCCAGCAGCTCCAAAGACAGGGTGTACACTGAAGCTTTCTTT
CDR3 protein: CASSSKDRVYTEAFF

CDR3 length: 13
J gene: TRBJ2-7
D gene: TRBD1
clone size: .
V gene: TRBV7-6
CDR3 DNA: TGTGCCAGCAGCCGGGACAGTTCCTACGAGCAGTACTTC
CDR3 protein: CASSRDSSYEQYF

CDR3 length: 12
J gene: TRBJ2-7
D gene: .
clone size: .
V gene: TRBV7-9
CDR3 DNA: TGTGCCAGCAGCGCCCAGTCCTACGAGCAGTACTTC
CDR3 protein: CASSAQSYEQYF

CDR3 length: 15
J gene: TRBJ2-5
D gene: TRBD1
clone size: .
V gene: TRBV7-9
CDR3 DNA: TGTGCCAGCAGCAAGGGACAGGGGGATTGGGAGACCCAGTACTTC
CDR3 protein: CASSKGQGDWETQYF

CDR3 length: 16
J gene: TRBJ1-1
D gene: .
clone size: .
V gene: TRBV25-1
CDR3 DNA: TGTGCCAGCAGTGAAAACTTTCTGGTTGGGAACACTGAAGCTTTCTTT
CDR3 protein: CASSENFLVGNTEAFF

CDR3 length: 15
J gene: TRBJ2-7
D gene: TRBD1
clone size: .
V gene: TRBV5-8
CDR3 DNA: TGTGCCAGCAGCCAATCCGGGACAGGGAGCTCGCGACTGGACTTC
CDR3 protein: CASSQSGTGSSRLDF

CDR3 length: 14
J gene: TRBJ2-1
D gene: .
clone size: .
V gene: TRBV5-1
CDR3 DNA: TGCGCCAGCAAAATAGGAGGACTGGGCGATGAGCAGTTCTTC
CDR3 protein: CASKIGGLGDEQFF

CDR3 length: 17
J gene: TRBJ2-3
D gene: TRBD2
clone size: .
V gene: TRBV7-9
CDR3 DNA: TGTGCCAGCAGCTTAGCAAGTTTGGGCGGGCGCAGGGAGGGGCAGTATTTT
CDR3 protein: CASSLASLGGRREGQYF

CDR3 length: 15
J gene: TRBJ1-5
D gene: .
clone size: .
V gene: TRBV7-2
CDR3 DNA: TGTGCCAGCAGCTTAGCGTTCATCCAGGGCCAGCCCCAGCATTTT
CDR3 protein: CASSLAFIQGQPQHF

CDR3 length: 14
J gene: TRBJ2-5
D gene: .
clone size: once
V gene: TRBV28
CDR3 DNA: TGTGCCAGCAGTCCCGCCGGGGTACAAGAGACCCAGTACTTC
CDR3 protein: CASSPAGVQETQYF

CDR3 length: 13
J gene: TRBJ1-1
D gene: TRBD1
clone size: .
V gene: TRBV30
CDR3 DNA: TGTGCCTGGAGCGGGACAGGTTCAACTGAAGCTTTCTTT
CDR3 protein: CAWSGTGSTEAFF

CDR3 length: 14
J gene: TRBJ2-2
D gene: .
clone size: .
V gene: TRBV7-2
CDR3 DNA: TGTGCCAGCAGCTTAGCGTCTAGCGCCGGGGAGCTGTTTTTT
CDR3 protein: CASSLASSAGELFF

CDR3 length: 15
J gene: TRBJ2-1
D gene: TRBD2
clone size: .
V gene: TRBV4-3
CDR3 DNA: TGCGCCAGCAGCCGTAGCACTAGCGGGTACAATGAGCAGTTCTTC
CDR3 protein: CASSRSTSGYNEQFF

CDR3 length: 15
J gene: TRBJ1-5
D gene: TRBD1
clone size: once
V gene: TRBV28
CDR3 DNA: TGTGCCAGCACTCCGGACAGGGCCTCCTATCAGCCCCAGCATTTT
CDR3 protein: CASTPDRASYQPQHF

CDR3 length: 13
J gene: TRBJ1-1
D gene: .
clone size: .
V gene: TRBV7-9
CDR3 DNA: TGTGCCAGCCTGAGGGGGAGAGACACTGAAGCTTTCTTT
CDR3 protein: CASLRGRDTEAFF

CDR3 length: 13
J gene: TRBJ2-7
D gene: .
clone size: .
V gene: TRBV27
CDR3 DNA: TGTGCCAGCAGTCTAAGGACTGACTACGAGCAGTACTTC
CDR3 protein: CASSLRTDYEQYF

CDR3 length: 14
J gene: TRBJ1-2
D gene: .
clone size: .
V gene: TRBV28
CDR3 DNA: TGTGCCAGCAGGAAACAGGAAGGGAACTATGGCTACACCTTC
CDR3 protein: CASRKQEGNYGYTF

CDR3 length: 12
J gene: TRBJ1-2
D gene: .
clone size: once
V gene: TRBV28
CDR3 DNA: TGTGCCAGCAGTACAGGGATCTATGGCTACACCTTC
CDR3 protein: CASSTGIYGYTF

CDR3 length: 15
J gene: TRBJ2-7
D gene: TRBD2
clone size: .
V gene: TRBV29-1
CDR3 DNA: TGCAGCGCCTCCCTCAAACTAGCGCTATCCTACGAGCAGTACTTC
CDR3 protein: CSASLKLALSYEQYF

CDR3 length: 11
J gene: TRBJ1-2
D gene: .
clone size: .
V gene: TRBV29-1
CDR3 DNA: TGCAGCGTTGCCGGGACTGATGGCTACACCTTC
CDR3 protein: CSVAGTDGYTF

CDR3 length: 15
J gene: TRBJ2-4
D gene: TRBD1
clone size: .
V gene: TRBV2
CDR3 DNA: TGTGCCAGCGGGAGACAGGGGTTAGCCAAAAACATTCAGTACTTC
CDR3 protein: CASGRQGLAKNIQYF

CDR3 length: 13
J gene: TRBJ2-7
D gene: .
clone size: .
V gene: TRBV6-6
CDR3 DNA: TGTGCCAGTTCGGACACCGACCTCTACGAGCAGTACTTC
CDR3 protein: CASSDTDLYEQYF

CDR3 length: 14
J gene: TRBJ1-2
D gene: .
clone size: .
V gene: TRBV6-5
CDR3 DNA: TGTGCCAGCAGTTACAGTCAGGGGTACTATGGCTACACCTTC
CDR3 protein: CASSYSQGYYGYTF

CDR3 length: 15
J gene: TRBJ2-1
D gene: TRBD2
clone size: .
V gene: TRBV29-1
CDR3 DNA: TGCAGCGTTGGTCTGGCGGGAGGGCCAGTTAATGAGCAGTTCTTC
CDR3 protein: CSVGLAGGPVNEQFF

CDR3 length: 15
J gene: TRBJ2-1
D gene: TRBD2
clone size: .
V gene: TRBV18
CDR3 DNA: TGTGCCAGCTCACCGTCATCAGCGGGGCTCAATGAGCAGTTCTTC
CDR3 protein: CASSPSSAGLNEQFF

CDR3 length: 14
J gene: TRBJ2-2
D gene: .
clone size: .
V gene: TRBV30
CDR3 DNA: TGTGCCTGGTCGGTTCTTTCGGACACCGGGGAGCTGTTTTTT
CDR3 protein: CAWSVLSDTGELFF

CDR3 length: 17
J gene: TRBJ2-5
D gene: TRBD2
clone size: once
V gene: TRBV30
CDR3 DNA: TGTGCCTGGAGGCCCTCCAGACTAGCGGGGAATCAAGAGACCCAGTACTTC
CDR3 protein: CAWRPSRLAGNQETQYF

CDR3 length: 13
J gene: TRBJ1-1
D gene: TRBD1
clone size: .
V gene: TRBV10-2
CDR3 DNA: TGCGCCAGCAGAGGACAGGGCGGCACTGAAGCTTTCTTT
CDR3 protein: CASRGQGGTEAFF

CDR3 length: 15
J gene: TRBJ2-3
D gene: .
clone size: .
V gene: TRBV7-2
CDR3 DNA: TGTGCCAGCAGCCCCGCCGGGAGAGCAACAGATACGCAGTATTTT
CDR3 protein: CASSPAGRATDTQYF

CDR3 length: 17
J gene: TRBJ2-5
D gene: TRBD1
clone size: .
V gene: TRBV7-9
CDR3 DNA: TGTGCCAGCAGCCTCGGGACAGGGGGCACCCTTCAAGAGACCCAGTACTTC
CDR3 protein: CASSLGTGGTLQETQYF

CDR3 length: 11
J gene: TRBJ1-1
D gene: .
clone size: few
V gene: TRBV6-6
CDR3 DNA: TGTGCCAGCAGTGTCGTCGGTGAAGCTTTCTTT
CDR3 protein: CASSVVGEAFF

CDR3 length: 17
J gene: TRBJ1-5
D gene: TRBD1
clone size: .
V gene: TRBV19
CDR3 DNA: TGTGCCAGTAGTATGTGGATTGCGACAGGGTACAGTCAGCCCCAGCATTTT
CDR3 protein: CASSMWIATGYSQPQHF

CDR3 length: 13
J gene: TRBJ2-2
D gene: .
clone size: .
V gene: TRBV19
CDR3 DNA: TGTGCCAGTAGACTAGGAGGCACCGGGGAGCTGTTTTTT
CDR3 protein: CASRLGGTGELFF

CDR3 length: 13
J gene: TRBJ2-7
D gene: TRBD1
clone size: .
V gene: TRBV27
CDR3 DNA: TGTGCCAGCAGTTCCGGACAGGGGTTCGAGCAGTACTTC
CDR3 protein: CASSSGQGFEQYF

CDR3 length: 19
J gene: TRBJ2-1
D gene: TRBD2
clone size: .
V gene: TRBV18
CDR3 DNA: TGTGCCAGCTCACCGAAGGGGCTAGCGGGTTTCAGCTCCTACAATGAGCAGTTCTTC
CDR3 protein: CASSPKGLAGFSSYNEQFF

CDR3 length: 14
J gene: TRBJ1-4
D gene: .
clone size: .
V gene: TRBV5-1
CDR3 DNA: TGCGCCAGCAGCTTGGAGGGGTTGGACGAAAAACTGTTTTTT
CDR3 protein: CASSLEGLDEKLFF

CDR3 length: 14
J gene: TRBJ2-2
D gene: .
clone size: once
V gene: TRBV7-8
CDR3 DNA: TGTGCCAGCAGCCAACTAACAGGGACCGGGGAGCTGTTTTTT
CDR3 protein: CASSQLTGTGELFF

CDR3 length: 16
J gene: TRBJ2-5
D gene: .
clone size: .
V gene: TRBV27
CDR3 DNA: TGTGCCAGCAGGACGAAGGGGCGGGACCTCCAAGAGACCCAGTACTTC
CDR3 protein: CASRTKGRDLQETQYF

CDR3 length: 13
J gene: TRBJ2-3
D gene: .
clone size: once
V gene: TRBV7-9
CDR3 DNA: TGTGCCACCTCCTCTGGAGGTTCAGATACGCAGTATTTT
CDR3 protein: CATSSGGSDTQYF

CDR3 length: 16
J gene: TRBJ2-7
D gene: .
clone size: .
V gene: TRBV12-5
CDR3 DNA: TGTGCTAGTGGAACGCCCACTCTTAGGAGCTCCTACGAGCAGTACTTC
CDR3 protein: CASGTPTLRSSYEQYF

CDR3 length: 16
J gene: TRBJ2-3
D gene: .
clone size: .
V gene: TRBV6-5
CDR3 DNA: TGTGCCAGCAGTTACTCCCTGGGCCCCAGCACAGATACGCAGTATTTT
CDR3 protein: CASSYSLGPSTDTQYF

CDR3 length: 16
J gene: TRBJ2-7
D gene: TRBD2
clone size: .
V gene: TRBV28
CDR3 DNA: TGTGCCAGCAGTTTAGCGCTAGCGGGAGGATCCTACGAGCAGTACTTC
CDR3 protein: CASSLALAGGSYEQYF

CDR3 length: 18
J gene: TRBJ1-5
D gene: .
clone size: .
V gene: TRBV28
CDR3 DNA: TGTGCCAGCAGTTTACGAGGACTGGAGACTGGGGGCAATCAGCCCCAGCATTTT
CDR3 protein: CASSLRGLETGGNQPQHF

CDR3 length: 15
J gene: TRBJ2-7
D gene: TRBD2
clone size: .
V gene: TRBV7-9
CDR3 DNA: TGTGCCAGCAGCCCCGGGGAGGGAGAGAGCTACGAGCAGTACTTC
CDR3 protein: CASSPGEGESYEQYF

CDR3 length: 12
J gene: TRBJ1-5
D gene: .
clone size: once
V gene: TRBV30
CDR3 DNA: TGTGCCTGGAGTGTACAAGATCAGCCCCAGCATTTT
CDR3 protein: CAWSVQDQPQHF

CDR3 length: 17
J gene: TRBJ2-1
D gene: TRBD2
clone size: .
V gene: TRBV5-4
CDR3 DNA: TGTGCCAGCAGTTCCGGACCACTCAGCGGGAGGGTCAATGAGCAGTTCTTC
CDR3 protein: CASSSGPLSGRVNEQFF

CDR3 length: 17
J gene: TRBJ2-2
D gene: TRBD2
clone size: .
V gene: TRBV27
CDR3 DNA: TGTGCCATAGGGACTAGCGGGAGGGCAGCGAACACCGGGGAGCTGTTTTTT
CDR3 protein: CAIGTSGRAANTGELFF

CDR3 length: 14
J gene: TRBJ1-4
D gene: TRBD1
clone size: few
V gene: TRBV6-1
CDR3 DNA: TGTGCCAGCAGTGTCGACAGGGGTATGGAAAAACTGTTTTTT
CDR3 protein: CASSVDRGMEKLFF